The rows below give T cell receptor beta chains drawn from one sample of a study of blood T cell repertoires in COVID-19. Only in-frame clones appear in the TCRdb table, and some are missing; sequencing was by immunoSEQ multiplex PCR. The sample shows 100,000 to 150,000 clones, 81% of them seen only once. Sequences were obtained from peripheral blood. These receptors all come from a man aged 30-40 years with COVID-19, enrolled during active disease. Each CDR3 is given with its conserved first and last residue. D genes are given only for firm matches. The size entry is marked missing in some rows and otherwise reads once, few, many or a size class.

j_call clone_size d_call v_call cdr3_aa cdr3_nt
TRBJ2-3 NA TRBD2 TRBV7-7 CASSLGAGETDTQYF TGTGCCAGCAGCTTAGGGGCGGGAGAAACAGATACGCAGTATTTT
TRBJ1-2 once TRBD1 TRBV28 CASSLPRDRTGTTGYTF TGTGCCAGCAGTTTACCGAGGGACAGGACTGGGACGACGGGCTACACCTTC
TRBJ1-6 NA NA TRBV30 CAWRDRLILHF TGTGCCTGGAGGGACAGATTAATCCTCCACTTT
TRBJ2-5 few TRBD2 TRBV29-1 CSVDAPAGGQETQYF TGCAGCGTTGATGCTCCGGCGGGAGGGCAAGAGACCCAGTACTTC
TRBJ1-4 few TRBD1 TRBV27 CASSSGQFNEKLFF TGTGCCAGCAGTTCGGGACAGTTTAATGAAAAACTGTTTTTT
TRBJ2-3 NA TRBD2 TRBV6-4 CASRGRTSGIYTDTQYF TGTGCCAGCAGGGGCCGGACTAGCGGGATTTACACAGATACGCAGTATTTT
TRBJ2-7 NA NA TRBV4-1 CASSQEIGDEQYF TGCGCCAGCAGCCAAGAGATAGGGGACGAGCAGTACTTC
TRBJ2-5 NA NA TRBV5-6 CASSLEEGSLQETQYF TGTGCCAGCAGCTTGGAGGAGGGGTCTCTTCAAGAGACCCAGTACTTC
TRBJ1-2 NA TRBD1 TRBV30 CAWRTGGAESDGYTF TGTGCCTGGAGGACAGGGGGCGCGGAGTCCGATGGCTACACCTTC
TRBJ2-1 NA TRBD2 TRBV5-1 CASSPRLGAGPNSYNEQFF TGCGCCAGCAGCCCCAGGTTAGGAGCGGGACCCAACTCCTACAATGAGCAGTTCTTC
TRBJ2-5 once TRBD1 TRBV5-1 CASTGQLTETQYF TGCGCCAGCACGGGACAGCTCACGGAGACCCAGTACTTC
TRBJ2-7 NA TRBD1 TRBV19 CASSAGTGNSYEQYF TGTGCCAGTAGCGCCGGGACAGGAAACTCCTACGAGCAGTACTTC
TRBJ1-5 NA NA TRBV6-4 CASSVGQGATLHF NA
TRBJ2-5 NA NA TRBV6-5 CASRTRGREQETQYF TGTGCCAGCAGAACCCGAGGACGGGAGCAAGAGACCCAGTACTTC
TRBJ2-7 NA TRBD1 TRBV12-3/TRBV12-4 CASRTGAYYEQYF TGTGCCAGCAGGACAGGGGCTTACTACGAGCAGTACTTC
TRBJ2-2 NA TRBD1 TRBV4-1 CASSRLGQTNTGELFF TGCGCCAGCAGCCGTCTGGGACAGACGAACACCGGGGAGCTGTTTTTT
TRBJ2-7 NA TRBD1 TRBV5-1 CASSFSTGDGYEQYF TGCGCCAGCAGCTTTAGTACAGGGGACGGCTACGAGCAGTACTTC
TRBJ2-7 few TRBD1 TRBV7-9 CASSSPGTDTYEQYF TGTGCCAGCAGCTCACCCGGGACAGATACCTACGAGCAGTACTTC
TRBJ2-7 NA TRBD1 TRBV5-6 CASRTDRGLSYEQYF TGTGCCAGCAGAACCGACAGGGGACTCTCCTACGAGCAGTACTTC
TRBJ1-5 NA NA TRBV6-2/TRBV6-3 CASSYTGWGWGDSNQPQHF TGTGCCAGCAGTTACACAGGTTGGGGCTGGGGGGATAGCAATCAGCCCCAGCATTTT
TRBJ2-7 NA NA TRBV7-9 CASSPDSTYEQYF TGTGCCAGCAGCCCGGACAGTACCTACGAGCAGTACTTC
TRBJ2-7 NA NA TRBV18 CASSISRETYEQYF TGTGCCAGCTCAATTTCCCGGGAGACTTACGAGCAGTACTTC
TRBJ1-4 NA TRBD1 TRBV19 CASMKQGPNEKLFF TGTGCCAGTATGAAACAGGGGCCTAATGAAAAACTGTTTTTT
TRBJ2-7 NA TRBD2 TRBV5-6 CASSLKGEIPSGGSYEQYF TGTGCCAGCAGCTTGAAGGGGGAGATCCCTAGCGGGGGCTCCTACGAGCAGTACTTC
TRBJ1-1 NA TRBD1 TRBV7-8 CASTGEMNTEAFF TGTGCCAGTACAGGGGAAATGAACACTGAAGCTTTCTTT
TRBJ1-3 NA NA TRBV7-9 CASSLGSSSGNTIYF TGTGCCAGCAGCTTAGGGTCCAGCTCTGGAAACACCATATATTTT
TRBJ2-1 NA TRBD1 TRBV12-3/TRBV12-4 CASSREGANEQFF TGTGCCAGCAGCCGCGAGGGGGCGAATGAGCAGTTCTTC
TRBJ1-1 NA TRBD1 TRBV28 CATGTGMNTEAFF TGTGCCACCGGGACAGGCATGAACACTGAAGCTTTCTTT
TRBJ1-1 NA NA TRBV5-4 CASSLFLGHQALNTEAFF TGTGCCAGCAGCTTGTTTTTGGGTCACCAGGCCCTGAACACTGAAGCTTTCTTT
TRBJ1-1 NA NA TRBV3-1/TRBV3-2 CASSQGGGTEAFF TGTGCCAGCAGCCAAGGAGGGGGCACTGAAGCTTTCTTT
TRBJ1-2 NA NA TRBV6-5 CASSLTGSLYGYTF TGTGCCAGCAGTCTAACAGGGTCACTATATGGCTACACCTTC
TRBJ2-3 NA NA TRBV5-5 CASSLAPREDTQYF TGTGCCAGCAGCTTGGCTCCCAGGGAAGATACGCAGTATTTT
TRBJ1-1 few NA TRBV28 CASSRSQGIGSIMDTEAFF TGTGCCAGCAGTCGAAGCCAGGGGATAGGGTCGATTATGGACACTGAAGCTTTCTTT